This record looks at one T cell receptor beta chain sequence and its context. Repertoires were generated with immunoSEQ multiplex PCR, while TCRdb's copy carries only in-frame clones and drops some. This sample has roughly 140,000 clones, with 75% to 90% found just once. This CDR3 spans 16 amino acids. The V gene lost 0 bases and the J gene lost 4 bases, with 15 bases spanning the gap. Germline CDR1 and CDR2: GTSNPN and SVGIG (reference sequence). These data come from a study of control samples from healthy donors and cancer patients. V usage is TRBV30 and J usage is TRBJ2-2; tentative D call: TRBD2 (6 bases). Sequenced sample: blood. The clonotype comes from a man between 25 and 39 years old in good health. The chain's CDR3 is CAWSVRGRRGTGELFF. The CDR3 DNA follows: TGTGCCTGGAGTGTACGGGGAAGGCGGGGCACCGGGGAGCTGTTTTTT.